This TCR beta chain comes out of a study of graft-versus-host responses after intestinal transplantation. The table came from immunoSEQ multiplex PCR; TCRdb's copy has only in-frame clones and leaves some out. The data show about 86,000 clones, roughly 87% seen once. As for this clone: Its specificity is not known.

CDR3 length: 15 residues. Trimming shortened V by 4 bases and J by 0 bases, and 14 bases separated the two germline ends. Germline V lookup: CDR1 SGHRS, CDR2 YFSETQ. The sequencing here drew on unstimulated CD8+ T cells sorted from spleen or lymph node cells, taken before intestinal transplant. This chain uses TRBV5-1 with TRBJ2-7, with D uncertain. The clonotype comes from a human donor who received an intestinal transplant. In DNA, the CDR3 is TGCGCCAGCAGCCGGCGACGACTTTCCTCCTACGAGCAGTACTTC. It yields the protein CASSRRRLSSYEQYF.